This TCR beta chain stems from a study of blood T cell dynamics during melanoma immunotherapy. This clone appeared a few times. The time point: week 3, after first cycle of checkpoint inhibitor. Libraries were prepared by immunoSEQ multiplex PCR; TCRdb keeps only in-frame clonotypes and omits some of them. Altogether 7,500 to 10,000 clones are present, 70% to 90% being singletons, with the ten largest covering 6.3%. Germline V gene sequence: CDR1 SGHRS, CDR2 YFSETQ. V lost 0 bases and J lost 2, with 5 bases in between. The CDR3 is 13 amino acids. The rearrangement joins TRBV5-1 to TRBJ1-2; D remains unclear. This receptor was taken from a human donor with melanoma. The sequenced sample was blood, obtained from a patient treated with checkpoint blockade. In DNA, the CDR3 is TGCGCCAGCAGCTTGGAAGGCAACTATGGCTACACCTTC. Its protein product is CASSLEGNYGYTF.